This T cell receptor beta chain was sequenced during a study of blood T cells in healthy people across ages (dated by TCRdb to about 2015). Some background on the complete study: In model experiments, template switching captured about one uniquely barcoded TCR beta cDNA molecule for every two T cells. Age-related changes in TCR beta repertoire diversity were measured in the study by deep sequencing normalized with unique cDNA molecular identifiers. The donors were split into four age groups: young (average approximately 16 years), middle-aged (39), aged (roughly 65) and long-lived (approximately 80). To avoid experimental bias, donors of different ages were distributed randomly across sequencing lanes. Using the same blood draw, the study looked at two additional independent replicas of 1 million unique cDNA reads for two donors, one aged 18 to 30 and the other aged 80 or older.

The library was generated by 5' RACE. Instrument on record: Illumina HiSeq 2500. A second PCR of about 6 to 11 cycles was run with a J-beta primer mix and a sample-barcoded 5' primer. Each TCR beta cDNA molecule received a unique molecular identifier from a template-switch 5' adaptor carrying 12 random nucleotides. Each sample yielded at least 2.5 million CDR3-containing paired-end reads. The Mint cDNA synthesis kit, primed by a TRBC-specific oligonucleotide, was used to synthesize first-strand cDNA from all RNA. Following uracil-DNA glycosylase treatment, a first 18-cycle PCR with universal primers M1SS and BC2_uni_R was performed on all cDNA. Turning to the authors' computational methods: For normalization, 1 million high-quality reads, each with a distinct molecular identifier, were randomly selected from each sample. Reads with shared molecular identifiers were discarded instead of being binned into consensus sequences. CDR3 identification, clonotype clustering and error correction used MiTCR with a Q25 quality threshold and the strictest error-elimination algorithm. A nonparametric unseen species model with Euler transformation was used to estimate lower-bound total TCR beta diversity. TCRdb redid the processing of the public reads, applying fastp at Q25 and MiXCR, and retained in-frame beta chains. Merged by CDR3 protein, the rows form single entries marked with the most common genes and DNA. The V and J calls shown here were made by TCRdb, not taken from the authors' results. The sample contains about 1.1 million distinct CDR3 sequences, under 40% of them found a single time. Clones ranked in the top ten supply under 15% of the sample.

The germline V gene specifies MNHEY as CDR1 and SVGEGT as CDR2. The CDR3 spans 16 residues, from the cysteine through the phenylalanine. The CDR3 DNA has 48 bases and is translated from base 1. Here V drops 6 bases and J drops 0 bases, and the junction holds 5 bases not matched to any gene. The donors were roughly 38 Caucasian individuals from Russia, aged 6 to 90 years, who were systemically healthy. Ten milliliters of peripheral blood were drawn from each donor into EDTA-treated Vacutainer tubes. Ficoll-Paque density-gradient centrifugation was used to isolate PBMCs, with at least 6.5 million per sample. Total RNA, at least 6 micrograms per sample, was extracted from PBMCs with Trizol reagent. For every donor, an aliquot of PBMCs went through flow cytometry to measure the percentages of naive CD45RAhigh/CD27high T cells. A note on this clonotype: Its antigen is not yet known. Base-call qualities are not available, and no considerably larger clone is one nucleotide away.

The paper as a whole reports these results and caveats: As age increased, observed TCR beta diversity per million T cells dropped in a roughly linear way, and a significant reduction was already evident by age roughly 40. Since profiling was done on bulk unsorted PBMCs, naive and antigen-experienced compartments could not be conclusively compared. The percentage of naive T cells measured by flow cytometry correlated strongly with observed TCR beta diversity. Estimates of total diversity based on one million sequenced T cells were considered lower bounds and underestimates. The CMV infection status of donors was not known, potentially confounding age-related changes in expanded clonotypes. Compared with the aged group, more naive CD4+ T cells, fewer expanded clones and increased TCR diversity were shown by the long-lived group, suggesting age selection.

Recombination linked TRBV6-2 or TRBV6-3 to TRBJ2-3; TRBD1 aligns with 11 central bases. Sequencing input: blood. The sequence derives from a man aged 18 to 30 in good health. The CDR3 corresponds to CASSNGQGASTDTQYF. The DNA sequence is TGTGCCAGCAGCAATGGACAGGGGGCCAGCACAGATACGCAGTATTTT.